This T cell receptor (beta chain) is drawn from a study of vaccination and CD4 T cells after COVID-19 (dated by TCRdb to 2022 to 2024). Notes on the research overall: Six males and four females were included in the convalescent cohort, with two Hispanic individuals, seven Caucasians, two Asians and one multiracial person represented. For stimulating the cultures, overlapping spike peptide pools were used, derived from SARS-CoV-2 as well as from the common cold coronaviruses HCoV-NL63, HCoV-OC43 and HCoV-229E. Control cultures used a CEFX viral epitope pool as positive control, an HIV-1 Nef peptide pool as negative control, or no peptide. In an earlier paper using these donors, memory CD4+ T cell crossreactivity between SARS-CoV-2 and common cold coronavirus spike proteins was assessed at the TCR clonotype level. Each participant got two doses of either the Pfizer-BioNTech BNT162b2 vaccine (n=8) or the Moderna mRNA-1273 vaccine (n=2). Post-COVID blood samples were collected from convalescent patients a median of about 92 days after diagnosis, with a range of roughly 35 to 161 days. The time from the second vaccine dose to post-vaccine blood sampling had a median of roughly 72 days and ranged from about 12 to 250 days. In approximately ten COVID-19 convalescent patients and a few infection-naive healthy vaccine recipients, the spike-specific CD4+ TCR repertoire before mRNA vaccination was compared with the repertoire after mRNA vaccination.

The library was built by means of PCR. At the Johns Hopkins FTIC core, DNA from the cultured CD4+ T cells underwent TCR sequencing with the Oncomine TCR Beta short-read assay. The QIAamp micro DNA kit was used to extract genomic DNA from the cultured CD4+ T cells. Oncomine TCR Beta libraries from cultured CD4+ T cells were pooled with unique dual indexes and sequenced on an Illumina iSeq 100. On the study's bioinformatics: Non-productive sequences were removed, and CDR3s not starting with C, not ending with F or W, or shorter than 7 amino acids were discarded. Antigen-specific clonotypes were identified with the MANAFEST web application by comparing peptide-stimulated wells with reference and other culture wells. An FDR below 0.05, an odds ratio above 5, and a productive frequency above 0.1% in at least two of three replicate wells were required for clones to be considered positive. A clonotype counted as cross-reactive if it showed significant expansion both in the SARS-CoV-2 spike wells and in at least one common cold coronavirus spike condition. Using R version 3.6.1, CDR3 homology was evaluated through Levenshtein distances (stringdist) along with unrooted phylogenetic trees (ape). TCRdb ran its own pipeline on the public reads, namely fastp trimming at Q25 and MiXCR clone calling, and kept in-frame beta chains. For every CDR3 protein sequence, its rows merge into one entry that carries the most common genes and DNA. The V and J calls were determined by TCRdb, not by the authors. This sample is represented by roughly 4,800 distinct CDR3 sequences; around three fifths of them were singletons. The leading ten clones occupy around 33% of the sample.

Broader findings and caveats from the paper: The study included relatively few convalescent patients and did not analyze early timepoints after natural infection. Although the median number of SARS-CoV-2-reactive clonotypes went up from roughly 23 after infection to 35 to 40 after vaccination, the increase was not significant. Nearly all vaccine-specific clones in convalescent patients (304 of 307) were mono-reactive for SARS-CoV-2 spike rather than cross-reactive with common cold coronaviruses. In convalescent patients, a median approximately 90% of post-vaccine SARS-CoV-2-reactive clones were detected only after vaccination, suggesting vaccine-specific priming.

On this clonotype itself: Its antigen is currently not known. Base qualities are missing; no much larger clone stands one base away.

The sample's treatment or condition, from its label and the paper: approximately nine-day PBMC culture with coronavirus spike peptide pools or control peptides (ViraFEST assay). CD4+ T cells from unexposed donors were collected before the COVID-19 pandemic (2011-2018). The ViraFEST assay, used in the study, expanded antigen-specific T cells with peptide pools and then identified the expanded clonotypes through TCR sequencing. Each well held about 2 million PBMCs cultured in IMDM containing roughly 5.4% human AB serum and roughly 9.7 IU/ml IL-2, with 10 ug/ml peptide pools added. Half of the culture medium was replaced with fresh IL-2-containing medium on days 3 and 7. CD4+ T cells were isolated after around ten days of culture through negative selection using the EasySep CD4+ T cell isolation kit. As cell number allowed, CD4+ T cells from unexposed donors were tested for reactivity to SARS-CoV-2 S and N and to four common cold coronavirus spike pools. Ficoll-Paque Plus gradient centrifugation was used to isolate PBMCs from whole blood, and the isolated PBMCs were then either used fresh or cryopreserved at -140C. In general, triplicate wells were set up for every culture condition. The leukapheresis product used for the unexposed donors was purchased from a commercial source.

From a lookup of the germline V gene, CDR1 and CDR2 are SGHTA and FQGNSA. The germline ends are 11 bases apart after V is trimmed by 4 bases and J by 5 bases. The CDR3 starts with the cysteine, ends with the phenylalanine, and has 13 residues. The sequence is cut down to CDR3 DNA, 39 bases in frame from base 1. The rearranged chain carries TRBV7-2 and TRBJ2-5, with no confident D gene call. This TCR derives from a human donor in good health. The sequencing input was CD4+ T cells from blood, cultured in vitro. This receptor has the CDR3 CASSSPRVETQYF. In nucleotides, the sequence is TGTGCCAGCAGCTCCCCTAGGGTCGAGACCCAGTACTTC. With the portions outside the CDR3 filled from the reference TRBV7-2 and TRBJ2-5 genes, the complete variable region becomes GAGVSQSPSNKVTEKGKDVELRCDPISGHTALYWYRQSLGQGLEFLIYFQGNSAPDKSGLPSDRFSAERTGGSVSTLTIQRTQQEDSAVYLCASSSPRVETQYFGPGTRLLVL.